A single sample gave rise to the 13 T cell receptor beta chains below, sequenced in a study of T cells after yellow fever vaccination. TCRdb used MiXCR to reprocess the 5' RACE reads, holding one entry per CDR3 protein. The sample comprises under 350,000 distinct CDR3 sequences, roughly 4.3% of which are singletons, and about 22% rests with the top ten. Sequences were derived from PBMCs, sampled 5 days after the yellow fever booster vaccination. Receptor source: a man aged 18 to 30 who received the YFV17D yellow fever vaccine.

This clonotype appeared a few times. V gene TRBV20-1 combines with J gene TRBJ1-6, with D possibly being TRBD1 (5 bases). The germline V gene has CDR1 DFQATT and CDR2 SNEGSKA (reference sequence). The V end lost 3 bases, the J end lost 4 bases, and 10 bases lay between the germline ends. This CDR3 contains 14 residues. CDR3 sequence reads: CSARLGQYNSPLHF. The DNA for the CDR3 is TGCAGTGCTAGGCTAGGACAATATAATTCACCCCTCCACTTT.

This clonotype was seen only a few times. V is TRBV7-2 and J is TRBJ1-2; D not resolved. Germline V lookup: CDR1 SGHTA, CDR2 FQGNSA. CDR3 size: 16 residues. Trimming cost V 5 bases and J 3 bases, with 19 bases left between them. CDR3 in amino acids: CASSTYLISEYYGYTF. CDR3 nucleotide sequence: TGTGCCAGCAGCACGTACCTCATCTCCGAATACTATGGCTACACCTTC.

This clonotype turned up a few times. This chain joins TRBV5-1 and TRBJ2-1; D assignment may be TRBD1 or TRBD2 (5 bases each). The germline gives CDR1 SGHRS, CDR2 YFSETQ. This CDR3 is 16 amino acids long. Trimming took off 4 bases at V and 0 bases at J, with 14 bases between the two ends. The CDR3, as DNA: TGCGCCAGCAGCGAGAGGACTGACAGCTCCTACAATGAGCAGTTCTTC. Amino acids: CASSERTDSSYNEQFF.

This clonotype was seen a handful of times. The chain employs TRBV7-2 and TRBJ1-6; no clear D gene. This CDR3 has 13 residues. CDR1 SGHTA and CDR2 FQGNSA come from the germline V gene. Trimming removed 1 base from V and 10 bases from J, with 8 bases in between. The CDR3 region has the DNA TGTGCCAGCAGCTTAGGCCCACGGTCACCCCTCCACTTT. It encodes CASSLGPRSPLHF.

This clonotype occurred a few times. The DNA of the CDR3 is TGTGCCAGCAGCTGGGGGACTTTCAATGAGCAGTTCTTC. Amino acids: CASSWGTFNEQFF. This rearrangement joins TRBV11-2 to TRBJ2-1; a possible D gene is TRBD2 (6 bases). The CDR3 is 13 amino acids. Germline CDR1 and CDR2: SGHAT and FQNNGV. With 4 bases removed from V and 6 bases from J, the gap between germline ends came to 10 bases.

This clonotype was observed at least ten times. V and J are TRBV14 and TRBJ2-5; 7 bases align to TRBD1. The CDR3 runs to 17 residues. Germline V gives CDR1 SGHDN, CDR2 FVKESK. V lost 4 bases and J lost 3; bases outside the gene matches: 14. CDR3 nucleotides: TGTGCCAGCAGCCCCTTCCGGACGAGGGGGCGAGAAGAGACCCAGTACTTC. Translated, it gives CASSPFRTRGREETQYF.

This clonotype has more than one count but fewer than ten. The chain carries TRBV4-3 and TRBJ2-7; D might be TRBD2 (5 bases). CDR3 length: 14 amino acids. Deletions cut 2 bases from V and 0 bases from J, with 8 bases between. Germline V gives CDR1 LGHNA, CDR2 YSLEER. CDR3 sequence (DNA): TGCGCCAGCAGCCAACCCGGGAACTCCTACGAGCAGTACGTC. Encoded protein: CASSQPGNSYEQYV.

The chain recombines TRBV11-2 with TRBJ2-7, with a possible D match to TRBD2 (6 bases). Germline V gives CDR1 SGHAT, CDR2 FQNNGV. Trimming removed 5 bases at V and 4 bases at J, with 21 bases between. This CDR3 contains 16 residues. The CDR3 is CASSPAGASVQYEQYF. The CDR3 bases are TGTGCCAGCAGCCCCGCCGGGGCTAGCGTTCAATACGAGCAGTACTTC.

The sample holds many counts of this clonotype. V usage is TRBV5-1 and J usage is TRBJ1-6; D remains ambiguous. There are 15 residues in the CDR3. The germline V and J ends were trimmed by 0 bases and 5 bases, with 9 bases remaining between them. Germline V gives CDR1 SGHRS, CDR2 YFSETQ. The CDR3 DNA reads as TGCGCCAGCAGCTTGGGTTTCGGCGATAATTCACCCCTCCACTTT. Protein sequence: CASSLGFGDNSPLHF.

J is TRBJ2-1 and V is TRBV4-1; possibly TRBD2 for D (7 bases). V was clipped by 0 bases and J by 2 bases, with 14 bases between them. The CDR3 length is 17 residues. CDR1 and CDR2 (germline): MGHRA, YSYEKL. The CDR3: CASSQDRGRGTYNEQFF. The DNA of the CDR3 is TGCGCCAGCAGCCAAGATCGGGGGCGGGGGACCTACAATGAGCAGTTCTTC.

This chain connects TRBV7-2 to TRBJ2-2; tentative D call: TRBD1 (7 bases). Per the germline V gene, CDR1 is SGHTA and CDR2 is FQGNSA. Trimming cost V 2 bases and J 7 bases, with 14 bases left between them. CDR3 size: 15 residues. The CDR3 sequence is CASSLSQGGIGELFF. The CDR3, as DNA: TGTGCCAGCAGCTTAAGCCAGGGGGGAATCGGGGAGCTGTTTTTT.

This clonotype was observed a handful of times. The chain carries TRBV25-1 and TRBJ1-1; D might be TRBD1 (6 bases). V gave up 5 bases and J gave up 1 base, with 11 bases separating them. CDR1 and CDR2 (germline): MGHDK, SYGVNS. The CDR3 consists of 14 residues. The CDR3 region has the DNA TGTGCCAGCAGTCCCGCAGGGGAGAACACTGAAGCTTTCTTT. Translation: CASSPAGENTEAFF.

The chain's CDR3 is CASRRDSRDEAFF. The CDR3 bases are TGCGCCAGCCGACGGGACAGTCGGGATGAAGCTTTCTTT. The rearrangement links TRBV5-1 to TRBJ1-1, with 7 bases aligning to TRBD1. Trimming cost V 7 bases and J 7 bases; bases outside gene matches: 10. This CDR3 region has 13 residues. From germline, CDR1 is SGHRS and CDR2 YFSETQ.